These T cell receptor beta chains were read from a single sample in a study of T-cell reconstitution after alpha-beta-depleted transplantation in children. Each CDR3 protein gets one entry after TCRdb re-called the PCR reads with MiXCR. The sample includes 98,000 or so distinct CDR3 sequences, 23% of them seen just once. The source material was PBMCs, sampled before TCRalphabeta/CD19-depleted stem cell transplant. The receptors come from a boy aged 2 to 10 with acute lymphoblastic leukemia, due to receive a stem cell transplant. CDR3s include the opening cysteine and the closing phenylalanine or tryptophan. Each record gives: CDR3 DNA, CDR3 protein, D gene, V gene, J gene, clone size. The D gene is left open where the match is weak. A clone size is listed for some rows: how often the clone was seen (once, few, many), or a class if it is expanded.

TGTGCCAGCAGCTTTAGCAACAGGAACACTGAAGCTTTCTTT,CASSFSNRNTEAFF,.,TRBV5-5,TRBJ1-1,.
TGCGCCACCTCGGACGGCAAAACCTACGAGCAGTACTTC,CATSDGKTYEQYF,.,TRBV10-2,TRBJ2-7,.
TGCGCCAGCAGCCAAGAAGTGGGTTATTACTACGAGCAGTACTTC,CASSQEVGYYYEQYF,.,TRBV4-1,TRBJ2-7,.
TGTGCCATCAGTGAGTCAGGGTCAGACCAGCCCCAGCATTTT,CAISESGSDQPQHF,.,TRBV10-3,TRBJ1-5,.
TGCAGTGCGGCCCTTAGCGGTAAAGAGACCCAGTACTTC,CSAALSGKETQYF,.,TRBV20-1,TRBJ2-5,.
TGCAGCGTAAGGGAGTATGGCTACACCTTC,CSVREYGYTF,.,TRBV29-1,TRBJ1-2,.
TGCAGTGCTCGTTGGGGTGGTTCTAATGAGCAGTTCTTC,CSARWGGSNEQFF,.,TRBV20-1,TRBJ2-1,.
TGTGCCAGCAGTCCCCCTCGACAGGGGTCCTACGAGCAGTACTTC,CASSPPRQGSYEQYF,TRBD1,TRBV6-1,TRBJ2-7,.
TGTACCCGCAGGACCCTCCTAGCGGAGGGGCCCCTAAACACCGGGGAGCTGTTTTTT,CTRRTLLAEGPLNTGELFF,TRBD2,TRBV12-3/TRBV12-4,TRBJ2-2,many
TGTGCAAGTCGCTTTAGCCACGAGCAGTACTTC,CASRFSHEQYF,.,TRBV12-2,TRBJ2-7,.
TGCAGTGCTAGGGCGGGACAGAGAGAAGGAACGAGCAATCAGCCCCAGCATTTT,CSARAGQREGTSNQPQHF,TRBD1,TRBV20-1,TRBJ1-5,.
TGTGCCAGCAGCTCCGTCAGGGATCGCTCCTACGAGCAGTACTTC,CASSSVRDRSYEQYF,.,TRBV7-9,TRBJ2-7,many
TGTGCCATCAGTGAGTCGAGCCTACAAGAGACCCAGTACTTC,CAISESSLQETQYF,.,TRBV10-3,TRBJ2-5,.
TGCGCCAGCAGCTCGCCGGCACCAGATACGCAGTATTTT,CASSSPAPDTQYF,.,TRBV5-1,TRBJ2-3,.
TGTGCCAGCAGTTTGGGACGACAAAATTCACCCCTCCACTTT,CASSLGRQNSPLHF,.,TRBV12-3/TRBV12-4,TRBJ1-6,.
TGTGCCAGCAGTTCCCGGAATGGTGGGGACAACTACGAGCAGTACTTC,CASSSRNGGDNYEQYF,.,TRBV28,TRBJ2-7,.
TGTGCCAGCAGTTTAGGGGGACACCCATATGGCTACACCTTC,CASSLGGHPYGYTF,.,TRBV27,TRBJ1-2,.
TGTGCCAGCAGCCGAGGACAGGGCGCTGTCATGAACACTGAAGCTTTCTTT,CASSRGQGAVMNTEAFF,TRBD1,TRBV7-2,TRBJ1-1,.
TGTGCCAGCAGTACCGGGACAGGGGTGATGTATGGCTACACCTTC,CASSTGTGVMYGYTF,TRBD1,TRBV28,TRBJ1-2,.
TGTGCCAGCAAGTCCGGTGGACAGGGGATGAACACTGAAGCTTTCTTT,CASKSGGQGMNTEAFF,TRBD1,TRBV6-2/TRBV6-3,TRBJ1-1,.
TGTGCCAGCAGCCCGAACCGGGACAGGGTGTACGAGCAGTACTTC,CASSPNRDRVYEQYF,TRBD1,TRBV9,TRBJ2-7,.
TGTGCCAGCAGCGTAGATTCAGGGTCCTACGAGCAGTACTTC,CASSVDSGSYEQYF,.,TRBV9,TRBJ2-7,.
TGTGCCAGCAGACCCCCAGGCTTTCCTCAAGCTTTCTTT,CASRPPGFPQAFF,.,TRBV6-1,TRBJ1-1,few
TGCAGTGCTAGCGGAGGGTATGGCAATGAGCAGTTCTTC,CSASGGYGNEQFF,.,TRBV20-1,TRBJ2-1,.
TGTGCCAGCAGCTTCGAGGGGGAGCAGTACTTC,CASSFEGEQYF,.,TRBV13,TRBJ2-7,many
TGTGCCAGCAGCTTAGGTTTCCAGCAAGGGAGCACAGATACGCAGTATTTT,CASSLGFQQGSTDTQYF,.,TRBV7-8,TRBJ2-3,.
TGCGCCAGCAGTGATGGCGGGTCCCAGGGTAATGAGCAGTTCTTC,CASSDGGSQGNEQFF,.,TRBV10-1,TRBJ2-1,.
TGTGCCAGCAGCGGGATGGGGGTGACAGATACGCAGTATTTT,CASSGMGVTDTQYF,.,TRBV7-2,TRBJ2-3,.
TGTGCCAGCAGCGTAGCTGGAGAGTGGGGTTTGGGAGATACGCAGTATTTT,CASSVAGEWGLGDTQYF,.,TRBV9,TRBJ2-3,many
TGTGCCTGGAGCCCTAGCGCGGAGGGGCTGTCCGAGCAGTTCTTC,CAWSPSAEGLSEQFF,.,TRBV30,TRBJ2-1,.
TGTGCCAGCAGCCTCTCGGAGGCCACTGAAGCTTTCTTT,CASSLSEATEAFF,.,TRBV6-2/TRBV6-3,TRBJ1-1,few
TGTGCCAGCAGTTATCGTCCCTCTGGGGCTTACGAGCAGTACTTC,CASSYRPSGAYEQYF,.,TRBV6-2/TRBV6-3,TRBJ2-7,.
TGTGCCACCAGTGACTCCGGACGGGGCCAAGAGACCCAGTACTTC,CATSDSGRGQETQYF,.,TRBV24-1,TRBJ2-5,.
TGTGCCAGCAGCACATCACCAACTAATGAAAAACTGTTTTTT,CASSTSPTNEKLFF,.,TRBV5-5,TRBJ1-4,many
TGTGCCAGCAGTTCACCTGATAGGAATGAGCAGTTCTTC,CASSSPDRNEQFF,.,TRBV28,TRBJ2-1,.
TGTGCCAGCAGAAGTCTGCACAGGGTCGAGGCAGATACGCAGTATTTT,CASRSLHRVEADTQYF,.,TRBV28,TRBJ2-3,.
TGTGCCACCCTGACCAACCGCTCCTACAATGAGCAGTTCTTC,CATLTNRSYNEQFF,.,TRBV7-3,TRBJ2-1,few
TGCAGCGTTCGTGGGCAGGTAGACGAGCAGTACTTC,CSVRGQVDEQYF,.,TRBV29-1,TRBJ2-7,.
TGTGCCAGCAGTCCTTTACCCAGGGTGAGCAATCAGCCCCAGCATTTT,CASSPLPRVSNQPQHF,.,TRBV6-1,TRBJ1-5,.
TGCAGTGAAAAGGGACTTGTCTACGAGCAGTACTTC,CSEKGLVYEQYF,.,TRBV20-1,TRBJ2-7,few
TGTGCCAGCACCTCCCAACCGGGTGGGGCCTCGAACTATGGCTACACCTTC,CASTSQPGGASNYGYTF,.,TRBV6-1,TRBJ1-2,.
TGCAGTGCTAAGGTCCGGGGGCAAACCTACGAGCAGTACTTC,CSAKVRGQTYEQYF,.,TRBV20-1,TRBJ2-7,many
TGCAGTGCTAGCCGAGCGGGAGGTTATGAGCAGTTCTTC,CSASRAGGYEQFF,TRBD2,TRBV20-1,TRBJ2-1,.
TGTGCCAGCAGCCGGCCGGGGCAGGAGACCCAGTACTTC,CASSRPGQETQYF,.,TRBV3-1,TRBJ2-5,.
TGCGCCAGCAGCTTGTGGCCCGGGACTAGCGGGAGGGCCGGCGGCAAAAACATTCAGTACTTC,CASSLWPGTSGRAGGKNIQYF,TRBD2,TRBV5-1,TRBJ2-4,.
TGTGCCAGCAGTTATCCGGCCGAGGGTTTCGGGTCGGCTAATGAAAAACTGTTTTTT,CASSYPAEGFGSANEKLFF,.,TRBV6-5,TRBJ1-4,.